This T cell receptor (beta chain) was obtained from a study of blood T cell repertoires in COVID-19. Study-level background: Samples came from the United States, Italy and Spain, spanning acute and convalescent COVID-19. PBMCs, B-cell-depleted T cells, or T cells were the source of the cDNA or gDNA that made up the material.

Sequenced by immunoSEQ multiplex PCR; TCRdb stores in-frame clones only, minus some. Of a few hundred thousand clones in the sample, around 89% were seen once. This clone was detected only a few times. V lost 1 base and J 1 base, leaving 13 bases between the germline ends. The CDR3 contains 16 residues. Per the germline V gene, CDR1 is LNHDA and CDR2 is SQIVND (reference sequence). Membership in each cohort depended on participant-reported clinical history. The study counted Cohort 3 donors as recovered given two negative PCRs, clearance, or symptom resolution. Sequencing input: PBMCs or T cells enriched from blood (not recorded which). This TCR was recovered from a woman aged 18-29 years who had recovered from COVID-19. The chain combines TRBV19 with TRBJ1-1; TRBD1 is a possible D gene (6 bases). CDR3 sequence reads: CASSIGLLRGNTEAFF. The CDR3 DNA reads TGTGCCAGTAGTATAGGCCTCCTCAGGGGGAACACTGAAGCTTTCTTT.